These T cell receptor beta chains were read from a single sample in a study of blood T cell repertoires in COVID-19. Sequencing was performed with immunoSEQ multiplex PCR; in TCRdb, only in-frame clones are kept and a portion is missing. The sample holds tens of thousands of clones, about three quarters seen once. The sample was peripheral blood. These receptors were collected from a man aged 70 or older with acute or convalescent COVID-19. CDR3s leave out the opening cysteine and the closing phenylalanine or tryptophan. Each record gives: V gene, CDR3 protein.

TRBV5-4 ASSQGLAGDTGELF
TRBV5-6 ASSLEGTGADTQY
TRBV4-1 ASSRTQWNTEAF
TRBV4-2 ASSHGGWSGGSGGLVYQETQY
TRBV18 ASSPPETGVGTEAF
TRBV7-3 ASSWGPISNTEAF
TRBV5-1 ASSPGLTGRNNEQF
TRBV6-4 ASRLDRDTEAF
TRBV30 AWSDGQGHTDTQY
TRBV19 ASTREPEAF
TRBV3-1/TRBV3-2 ASSPRNTEAF
TRBV7-8 ASSFLRQGRTDTQY
TRBV14 ASSQALPGTGDNEQF
TRBV28 ASSTTGTAFYGYT
TRBV18 ASSPSGQSGYGYT
TRBV20-1 SASSGANYGYT
TRBV30 AWTSGGPDTQY
TRBV18 ASSPEVTEGYEQY
TRBV14 ASSRDRGAYEQY
TRBV9 ASSVGWDREDYGYT
TRBV3-1/TRBV3-2 ASSALAGGDTQY
TRBV9 ASSGGDPGEQF
TRBV9 ASSFGTHEQF
TRBV5-4 ASSPPGITEAF
TRBV29-1 SVGGRAVGTDTQY